This T cell receptor (beta chain) was identified during a study of cytomegalovirus exposure and HLA in healthy donors. Study-wide results and limits: Beyond CMV serostatus, there was no information to go on about immune exposure. When a later analysis was performed, an Asian-associated ancestry cluster reportedly had fewer N-insertions than the roughly 690-donor mean. Looking again later, the authors saw that most CMV-associated TCR beta chains seemed HLA-restricted.

Of note for this clone: The antigen remains unidentified.

Germline V gene sequence: CDR1 SEHNR, CDR2 FQNEAQ (reference sequence). The CDR3 is made up of 15 amino acids. After removal of 3 bases from V and 4 bases from J, the junction contained 5 bases not matched to a gene. The PCR had 60 Vbeta and 13 Jbeta primers. Sequencing used immunoSEQ multiplex PCR; TCRdb keeps in-frame clones, though not all of them. The repertoire holds 99,000 or so clones, with around 80% as singletons. The TCR originated in a man in his late teens or twenties in good health and CMV-seronegative. The specimen sequenced was PBMCs. The chain uses TRBV7-9 and TRBJ2-7; 11 bases are shared with TRBD1. The CDR3 reads CASSLTGTGGYEQYF. The CDR3 DNA follows: TGTGCCAGCAGCTTGACCGGGACAGGGGGATACGAGCAGTACTTC.